These 29 T cell receptor beta chains were sequenced from one sample in a study of blood T cell repertoires in COVID-19. Sequenced by immunoSEQ multiplex PCR; TCRdb stores in-frame clones only, minus some. The table records a few hundred thousand clones, 80% to 90% of them present only once. The sequenced sample was PBMCs or T cells enriched from blood (not recorded which). These receptors were collected from a woman aged 35 to 49 with acute COVID-19.

CDR3 in DNA: TGTGCCAGCAGCACCCGGAGCGGGAGGGCCAAGCGCAGGAACACCGGGGAGCTGTTTTTT. Translation: CASSTRSGRAKRRNTGELFF. J is TRBJ2-2 and V is TRBV7-9; 10 bases agree with TRBD2. The CDR3 length is 20 residues. J lost 1 base, V lost 5 bases, and 16 bases had no gene match. Germline loops: CDR1 SEHNR, CDR2 FQNEAQ (reference sequence).

The table lists this clone with a few counts. This chain joins TRBV6-1 and TRBJ2-6, with D possibly matching TRBD1 (5 bases). V was shortened by 2 bases and J by 4 bases, with 9 bases between the two germline ends. CDR3 size: 15 residues. The germline gives CDR1 MNHNS, CDR2 SASEGT. This CDR3 reads CASSEQGTGANVLTF. The CDR3, as DNA: TGTGCCAGCAGTGAACAGGGAACGGGGGCCAACGTCCTGACTTTC.

This clone was observed once. The V and J genes are TRBV27 and TRBJ2-5, with TRBD1 matching 8 bases. Losses at the gene ends were 4 bases for V and 6 bases for J; bases not matched to a gene: 19. Germline V gene sequence: CDR1 MNHEY, CDR2 SMNVEV (reference sequence). This CDR3 is 18 amino acids long. CDR3 loop: CASSYNPTIPGGAKTQYF. CDR3 in DNA: TGTGCCAGCAGTTACAACCCCACAATACCAGGGGGCGCGAAGACCCAGTACTTC.

The rearrangement joins TRBV6-2 or TRBV6-3 to TRBJ2-1; 8 nucleotides align to TRBD2. With 3 bases clipped from V and 7 bases from J, the junction kept 11 bases outside the gene matches. The CDR3 spans 16 residues. CDR1 and CDR2 from the germline V gene are MNHEY and SVGEGT. This chain's CDR3 is CASSYWALAGRNEQFF. The CDR3 DNA is TGTGCCAGCAGTTATTGGGCTTTAGCGGGAAGAAATGAGCAGTTCTTC.

The chain combines TRBV4-2 with TRBJ2-7; TRBD2 aligns across 7 bases. This CDR3 has 13 amino acids. V lost 4 bases to trimming and J lost 8 bases; unmatched junction nucleotides: 8. Germline CDR1 LGHNA, CDR2 YNFKEQ. The CDR3: CASSPKSGTKQYF. DNA for the CDR3: TGTGCCAGCAGCCCCAAGTCCGGGACTAAGCAGTACTTC.

V is TRBV5-8 and J is TRBJ1-2; TRBD1 matches 7 bases. After removal of 8 bases from V and 1 base from J, the junction contained 11 bases not matched to a gene. CDR3 length equals 15 residues. In germline, CDR1 is SGHTS, CDR2 YDEGEE. CDR3 in amino acids: CASENRGFFNYGYTF. CDR3 sequence (DNA): TGTGCCAGTGAAAACAGGGGATTTTTTAACTATGGCTACACCTTC.

This chain joins TRBV27 and TRBJ1-5; D is ambiguous. Germline lookup yields CDR1 MNHEY and CDR2 SMNVEV (reference sequence). V was clipped by 7 bases and J by 2 bases, with 12 bases between them. The length of the CDR3 is 14 residues. CDR3 nucleotides: TGTGCCAGCATGAGTTCGTATCGCAATCAGCCCCAGCATTTT. It translates to CASMSSYRNQPQHF.

V and J are TRBV5-8 and TRBJ2-7; maybe TRBD2 (6 bases). This CDR3 region has 16 residues. Trimming took off 3 bases at V and 0 bases at J, with 16 bases between the two ends. Germline V lookup: CDR1 SGHTS, CDR2 YDEGEE. The CDR3 nucleotides read TGTGCCAGCAGCTCGGGGAGGTTTGTGTCCTCCTACGAGCAGTACTTC. This codes for CASSSGRFVSSYEQYF.

As concerns this clone: This may be a read error: a much more frequent sequence differs by one nucleotide. This specimen includes other DNA sequences encoding the same CDR3. As DNA, the CDR3 is TGTGCCAGCAGCTTTACAGTGAACACTGAAGCTTTCTTT. As protein: CASSFTVNTEAFF. The genes are TRBV7-9 and TRBJ1-1, with D uncertain. V lost 3 bases and J 0 bases, leaving 5 bases between the germline ends. Germline V gene sequence: CDR1 SEHNR, CDR2 FQNEAQ (reference sequence). The CDR3 spans 13 residues.

The rearrangement joins TRBV9 to TRBJ2-3; D uncertain. Trimming took 4 bases from V and 2 from J, leaving 17 bases between them. CDR1 is SGDLS, CDR2 YYNGEE, per germline. The CDR3 length is 16 residues. CDR3 amino acids: CASSPTAGSSTDTQYF. The DNA for the CDR3 is TGTGCCAGCAGCCCAACAGCCGGATCGTCCACAGATACGCAGTATTTT.

The V and J genes are TRBV21-1 and TRBJ1-1; no check of the table's D call, TRBD1, against the DNA was made. TRBV21-1 is listed as a pseudogene. The CDR3 is 14 residues long. CDR3 in DNA: TGTGCCAGCAGCAAATTAAGGGGGAACACTGAAGCTTTCTTT. Amino acids: CASSKLRGNTEAFF.

CDR3 amino acids: CASGGLPYEQYF. CDR3 nucleotides: TGTGCCAGCGGCGGACTGCCCTACGAGCAGTACTTC. V gene TRBV7-9 combines with J gene TRBJ2-7; a weak D match, TRBD2 (5 bases). In germline, CDR1 is SEHNR, CDR2 FQNEAQ (reference sequence). V lost 8 bases, J lost 2 bases, and 10 bases lay in between. The CDR3 has 12 residues.

The chain couples TRBV19 to TRBJ2-7; a weak D match, TRBD2 (5 bases). CDR1 LNHDA and CDR2 SQIVND come from the germline V gene (reference sequence). The CDR3 has 16 amino acids. Trimming took off 7 bases at V and 2 bases at J, with 21 bases between the two ends. The CDR3: CASKVGVSSPTYEQYF. The DNA of the CDR3 is TGTGCCAGTAAAGTGGGAGTGAGTTCACCAACCTACGAGCAGTACTTC.

The V call is TRBV12-3 or TRBV12-4, the J call TRBJ1-1; no clear D gene. The CDR3 loop spans 13 amino acids. Trimming took off 5 bases at V and 7 bases at J, with 14 bases between the two ends. Written as DNA, the CDR3 is TGTGCCAGCAGTATTTTCGGGGTTCGTGAAGCTTTCTTT. Its translation is CASSIFGVREAFF.

This rearrangement joins TRBV4-2 to TRBJ2-4; 7 bases align to TRBD2. This CDR3 comprises 16 residues. From germline, CDR1 is LGHNA and CDR2 YNFKEQ. J lost 2 bases, V lost 0 bases, and 4 bases had no gene match. This CDR3 reads CASSQDETSPKNIQYF. The CDR3 nucleotides are TGTGCCAGCAGCCAAGACGAGACTAGCCCCAAAAACATTCAGTACTTC.

The rearrangement uses TRBV10-3 and TRBJ2-1; tentatively, D is TRBD2 (6 bases). Per the germline V gene, CDR1 is ENHRY and CDR2 is SYGVKD. V was pared by 10 bases and J by 5 bases, with 9 bases between. This CDR3 region has 11 residues. This CDR3 is CATRGNNEQFF. The CDR3 DNA reads as TGTGCCACGCGGGGAAACAATGAGCAGTTCTTC.

This clone was recorded once. V gene TRBV10-1 combines with J gene TRBJ1-5, with D possibly TRBD1 on 6 matching bases. V lost 5 bases and J lost 1, with 18 bases in between. This CDR3 region has 17 residues. Germline-derived CDR1 and CDR2 are WNHNN and SYGVQD (reference sequence). This CDR3 reads CASSYTGFLGSNQPQHF. The CDR3 coding sequence is TGCGCCAGCAGTTACACAGGGTTTTTGGGGAGCAATCAGCCCCAGCATTTT.

For this clone: This clone may be a read error of a much larger clone one base away. The chain employs TRBV7-9 and TRBJ1-5, with 7 bases matching TRBD1. This CDR3 region has 14 residues. Germline trimming cut 5 bases from V and 3 bases from J; bases unmatched to any gene: 4. Per germline, CDR1 SEHNR and CDR2 FQNEAQ (reference sequence). This chain's CDR3 is CASSLGTANQPQHF. The CDR3 coding sequence is TGTGCCAGCAGCCTCGGGACAGCCAATCAGCCCCAGCATTTT.

This clone appeared a single time. This chain connects TRBV11-3 to TRBJ2-6; 8 bases match TRBD1. The germline V gene encodes CDR1 SGHNT and CDR2 YENEEA. Trimming removed 1 base from V and 0 bases from J; junction bases left unmatched: 5. The CDR3 extends over 18 amino acids. CDR3 loop: CASSLAGGLPSGANVLTF. The DNA for the CDR3 is TGTGCCAGCAGCTTAGCAGGGGGCTTACCCTCTGGGGCCAACGTCCTGACTTTC.

As regards this clone: Other DNA sequences in the sample encode the same CDR3. The chain joins TRBV9 to TRBJ1-1; 7 bases align to TRBD1. The V and J ends lost 2 bases and 1 base, in that order; junction bases with no gene match: 2. Germline V gene data show CDR1 as SGDLS and CDR2 as YYNGEE. The CDR3 consists of 14 residues. The CDR3 sequence is CASSVTGTNTEAFF. The CDR3 bases are TGTGCCAGCAGCGTGACAGGGACGAACACTGAAGCTTTCTTT.

The chain recombines TRBV4-1 with TRBJ1-1, with a possible D match to TRBD1 (5 bases). CDR1 MGHRA and CDR2 YSYEKL come from the germline V gene. The CDR3 spans 15 residues. Trimming cost V 3 bases and J 3 bases, with 14 bases left between them. CDR3 loop: CASSQTGTDYTEAFF. The CDR3 DNA reads TGCGCCAGCAGCCAGACCGGGACTGACTACACTGAAGCTTTCTTT.

V is TRBV19 and J is TRBJ2-7; possibly TRBD2 for D (5 bases). The length of the CDR3 is 13 residues. V was pared by 3 bases and J by 6 bases, with 12 bases between. Germline loops: CDR1 LNHDA, CDR2 SQIVND (reference sequence). The CDR3 DNA is TGTGCCAGTAGTATTCGTGAGGGATCCGAGCAGTACTTC. This codes for CASSIREGSEQYF.

The V call is TRBV24-1, the J call TRBJ2-1, with 9 positions matching TRBD1. The CDR3 has 17 residues. Germline values: CDR1 KGHDR, CDR2 SFDVKD. With V trimmed by 3 bases and J by 1 base, 6 bases remained unmatched. CDR3 residues: CATSDREQGASYNEQFF. CDR3 bases: TGTGCCACCAGTGATCGGGAACAGGGGGCTTCCTACAATGAGCAGTTCTTC.

This chain links TRBV10-1 with TRBJ1-5; the D is unclear. CDR1 and CDR2 (germline): WNHNN, SYGVQD (reference sequence). V was pared by 4 bases and J by 2 bases, with 6 bases between. The CDR3 length is 13 residues. CDR3 amino acids: CASSVGRNQPQHF. CDR3 sequence (DNA): TGCGCCAGCAGTGTTGGCCGCAATCAGCCCCAGCATTTT.

This chain links TRBV19 with TRBJ2-7; TRBD2 is a possible D gene (5 bases). The CDR3 has 15 amino acids. From germline, CDR1 is LNHDA and CDR2 SQIVND (reference sequence). Deletions cut 5 bases from V and 6 bases from J, with 20 bases between. The chain's CDR3 is CASSPNRGPWAEQYF. CDR3 coding DNA: TGTGCCAGTAGTCCTAACCGGGGTCCTTGGGCCGAGCAGTACTTC.

V is TRBV5-1 and J is TRBJ2-7; 7 nucleotides match TRBD2. The CDR3 extends over 13 amino acids. In germline, CDR1 is SGHRS, CDR2 YFSETQ. J was trimmed by 5 bases and V by 4 bases; bases with no gene match: 6. CDR3 bases: TGCGCCAGCAGCCCCTTCGGGGGGAACGAGCAGTACTTC. It specifies CASSPFGGNEQYF.

V is TRBV24-1 and J is TRBJ1-2; D is undetermined. The CDR3 sequence is 13 residues long. Germline V gene lookup returns CDR1 KGHDR and CDR2 SFDVKD. Trimming took 5 bases from V and 8 from J, leaving 14 bases between them. The CDR3: CATSAGPYVGYTF. DNA for the CDR3: TGTGCCACCAGTGCCGGTCCCTATGTAGGCTACACCTTC.

This chain uses TRBV9 with TRBJ1-3, with D perhaps TRBD1 (6 bases). Germline V gene sequence: CDR1 SGDLS, CDR2 YYNGEE. Between the trimmed V and J ends, which lost 0 bases and 2 bases, there was a span of 12 bases. This CDR3 spans 16 amino acids. The CDR3 region is CASSVDPGTPGNTIYF. The CDR3 DNA reads TGTGCCAGCAGCGTAGATCCGGGGACACCTGGAAACACCATATATTTT. Variable domain in full (rest from reference TRBV9 and TRBJ1-3): DSGVTQTPKHLITATGQRVTLRCSPRSGDLSVYWYQQSLDQGLQFLIQYYNGEERAKGNILERFSAQQFPDLHSELNLSSLELGDSALYFCASSVDPGTPGNTIYFGEGSWLTVV.

The chain combines TRBV28 with TRBJ1-1, with a tentative D call TRBD1 (5 bases). V lost 6 bases, J lost 11 bases, and 16 bases lay in between. The CDR3 length is 12 residues. Germline-derived CDR1 and CDR2 are MDHEN and SYDVKM. Here the CDR3 DNA reads TGTGCCAGCAGCTCTCGACAGAACGATGCTTTCTTT. This gives the protein CASSSRQNDAFF.